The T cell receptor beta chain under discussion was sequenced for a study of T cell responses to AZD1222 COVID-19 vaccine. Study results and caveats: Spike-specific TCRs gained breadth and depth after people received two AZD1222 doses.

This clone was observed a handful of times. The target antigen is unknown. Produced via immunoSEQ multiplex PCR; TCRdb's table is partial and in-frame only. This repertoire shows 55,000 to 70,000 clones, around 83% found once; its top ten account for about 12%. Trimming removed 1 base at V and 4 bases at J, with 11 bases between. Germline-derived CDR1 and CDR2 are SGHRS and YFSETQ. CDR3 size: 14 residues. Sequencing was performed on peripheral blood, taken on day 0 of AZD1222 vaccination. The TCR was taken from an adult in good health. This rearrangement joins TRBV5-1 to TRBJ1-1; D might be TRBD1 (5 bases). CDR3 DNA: TGCGCCAGCAGCTTGTATGGGGCGGGCACTGAAGCTTTCTTT. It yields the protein CASSLYGAGTEAFF.